The clone carrying this TCR beta chain was seen ten or more times. With 0 bases removed from V and 2 bases from J, the gap between germline ends came to 10 bases. The CDR3 loop spans 16 amino acids. The germline V gene has CDR1 MGHRA and CDR2 YSYEKL. This sample is drawn from a study of blood T cell repertoires in COVID-19. Looking at the study overall: In each case, the material was cDNA or gDNA derived from T cells, B-cell-depleted T cells, or PBMCs.

As handled by the study authors: Amplification of reference gene primers provided the estimated nucleated cell counts. Some clones are missing from TCRdb's copy, which holds only in-frame ones; the method was immunoSEQ multiplex PCR. V and J calls and clone size come straight from that table; D and trimming were deduced from the DNA. The table includes roughly 180,000 clones, roughly 81% detected once. Sequenced sample: peripheral blood. The rearrangement joins TRBV4-1 to TRBJ1-4; possible D gene TRBD1, 6 bases. The receptor comes from a man between 35 and 55 years old who had recovered from COVID-19. CDR3 sequence: CASSQDAGATNEKLFF. CDR3 in DNA: TGCGCCAGCAGCCAAGATGCGGGGGCCACTAATGAAAAACTGTTTTTT.